These 13 T cell receptor beta chains were sequenced from one sample in a study of T cells after yellow fever vaccination. TCRdb fed the 5' RACE reads into MiXCR, producing one record per CDR3 protein. The sample contains around 180,000 distinct CDR3 sequences, roughly 6.2% of which appear only once. This specimen was CD4+ T cells sorted from PBMCs, taken on the day of the first yellow fever vaccination. The origin of the receptors is a man between 18 and 35 years old who received the YFV17D yellow fever vaccine.

This clonotype has just a few counts. The rearrangement uses TRBV6-1 and TRBJ2-7; D perhaps matches TRBD2 (6 bases). V gave up 6 bases and J gave up 2 bases, with 14 bases separating them. In germline, CDR1 is MNHNS, CDR2 SASEGT. The CDR3 totals 14 residues. The CDR3 DNA sequence: TGTGCCAGCAGGGAGGGTGGACATCCCTACGAGCAGTACGTC. This encodes CASREGGHPYEQYV.

This sequence joins TRBV5-1 and TRBJ1-3; a weak D match, TRBD1 (5 bases). Germline CDR1 is SGHRS and CDR2 is YFSETQ. V lost 4 bases to trimming and J lost 4 bases, with 12 bases between them. The CDR3 is made up of 14 amino acids. The CDR3, as DNA: TGCGCCAGCAGCCCAGGGACGGAAGGAAACACCATATATTTT. Its protein is CASSPGTEGNTIYF.

The table lists this clonotype with many counts. The chain couples TRBV25-1 to TRBJ2-1; possible D gene TRBD2, 5 bases. Germline V CDR1 and CDR2: MGHDK, SYGVNS. The V end lost 3 bases, the J end lost 4 bases, and 10 bases lay between the germline ends. The CDR3 totals 14 residues. The DNA of the CDR3 is TGTGCCAGCAGTGATGCGGGTTTTTACAATGAGCAGTTCTTC. It is translated as CASSDAGFYNEQFF.

The chain recombines TRBV7-9 with TRBJ2-3, with D possibly being TRBD1 (6 bases). Per the germline V gene, CDR1 is SEHNR and CDR2 is FQNEAQ (reference sequence). The CDR3 length is 15 residues. Between the trimmed V and J ends, which lost 5 bases and 3 bases, there was a span of 15 bases. The CDR3 protein is CASSRKQGSTDTQYF. The CDR3 DNA reads TGTGCCAGCAGCCGTAAACAGGGAAGTACAGATACGCAGTATTTT.

This rearrangement joins TRBV18 to TRBJ1-2, with 10 bases aligning to TRBD1. Germline-derived CDR1 and CDR2 are KGHSH and LQKENI. Unmatched junction bases numbered 4, after V lost 2 bases and J lost 4 bases. CDR3 size: 15 residues. CDR3 in DNA: TGTGCCAGCTCACCAAAGGGACAGGGGAGCTATGGCTACACCTTC. Its protein product is CASSPKGQGSYGYTF.

A few counts support this clonotype. V is TRBV20-1 and J is TRBJ2-3; either TRBD1 or TRBD2 may fit D (5 bases each). This CDR3 contains 14 residues. Per germline, CDR1 DFQATT and CDR2 SNEGSKA (reference sequence). V was shortened by 1 base and J by 6 bases, with 14 bases between the two germline ends. DNA for the CDR3: TGCAGTGCTAGAGGTCAGGGCGGCGGGGATACGCAGTATTTT. Translated, it gives CSARGQGGGDTQYF.

This clonotype was picked up a small number of times. This chain joins TRBV4-2 and TRBJ1-3; perhaps TRBD1 as D (5 bases). The CDR3 contains 16 residues. Trimming removed 6 bases from V and 0 bases from J, with 15 bases in between. From germline, CDR1 is LGHNA and CDR2 YNFKEQ. The CDR3 region is CASSPVGGPSGNTIYF. The CDR3, as DNA: TGTGCCAGCAGTCCGGTCGGGGGTCCCTCTGGAAACACCATATATTTT.

This clonotype was counted many times. V gene TRBV5-1 combines with J gene TRBJ2-5; 8 positions agree with TRBD1. V lost 2 bases to trimming and J lost 2 bases; unmatched junction nucleotides: 2. The CDR3 contains 14 residues. Per germline, CDR1 SGHRS and CDR2 YFSETQ. CDR3 residues: CASSLGQGQETQYF. In DNA, the CDR3 is TGCGCCAGCAGCTTAGGACAGGGACAAGAGACCCAGTACTTC.

As concerns this clonotype: At one boundary the junction diverges from the germline segment, which might be a read error. The chain recombines TRBV12-3 or TRBV12-4 with TRBJ1-6; maybe TRBD1 (5 bases). CDR3 size: 14 residues. CDR3 bases: TGTGCCAGCAGTTTCGGGACGGCTGGTTCATCCCTCCACTTT. This codes for CASSFGTAGSSLHF.

In this sample, this clonotype turned up many times. This chain joins TRBV18 and TRBJ2-2; D is unresolved. In germline, CDR1 is KGHSH, CDR2 LQKENI. V gave up 3 bases and J gave up 4 bases, with 12 bases separating them. The CDR3 extends over 15 amino acids. CDR3 coding DNA: TGTGCCAGCTCACCGGGCGACGGGCCCACCGGGGAGCTGTTTTTT. This translates into CASSPGDGPTGELFF.

This clonotype showed up just a few times. The junction departs from the called germline gene at one end, perhaps through a read error. V usage is TRBV7-9 and J usage is TRBJ2-5, with a possible D match to TRBD1 (6 bases). Germline-derived CDR1 and CDR2 are SEHNR and FQNEAQ (reference sequence). The length of the CDR3 is 15 residues. Written as DNA, the CDR3 is TGTGCCGGCAGCTTAGGCAGGGGAAGTCGAGAGACCCAGTACTTC. Its translation: CAGSLGRGSRETQYF.

This clonotype was counted many times. The CDR3, as DNA: TGTGCCGAGTGGGGTAACACTGAAGCTTTCTTT. It encodes CAEWGNTEAFF. The chain links TRBV7-2 to TRBJ1-1, with D unclear. The ends were cut back, 11 bases at V and 2 bases at J, with 9 bases in the middle. CDR1 is SGHTA and CDR2 is FQGNSA in the germline V gene. CDR3 length equals 11 residues.

This clonotype was recorded at least ten times. J is TRBJ2-7 and V is TRBV18; a possible D gene is TRBD1 (5 bases). CDR3 size: 13 residues. V lost 3 bases and J lost 2, with 8 bases in between. Germline V gene data show CDR1 as KGHSH and CDR2 as LQKENI. The CDR3 loop reads CASSPQGAYEQYV. CDR3 bases: TGTGCCAGCTCACCCCAGGGCGCCTACGAGCAGTACGTC.